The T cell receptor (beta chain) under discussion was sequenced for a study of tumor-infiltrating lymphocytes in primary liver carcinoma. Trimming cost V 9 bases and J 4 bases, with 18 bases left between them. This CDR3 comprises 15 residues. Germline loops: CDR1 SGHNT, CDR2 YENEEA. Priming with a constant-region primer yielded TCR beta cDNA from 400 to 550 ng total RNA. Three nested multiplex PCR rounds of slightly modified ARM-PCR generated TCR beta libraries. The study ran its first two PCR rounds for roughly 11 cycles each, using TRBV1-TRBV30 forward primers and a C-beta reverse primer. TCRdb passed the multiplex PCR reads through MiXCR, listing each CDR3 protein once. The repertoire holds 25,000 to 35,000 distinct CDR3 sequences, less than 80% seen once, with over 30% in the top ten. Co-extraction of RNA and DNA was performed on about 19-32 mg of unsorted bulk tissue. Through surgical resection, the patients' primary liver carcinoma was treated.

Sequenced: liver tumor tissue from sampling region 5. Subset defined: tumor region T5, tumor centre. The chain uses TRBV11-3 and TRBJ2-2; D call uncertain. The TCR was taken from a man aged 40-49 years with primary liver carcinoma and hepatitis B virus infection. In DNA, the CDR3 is TGTGCCAGATGGCGCCTTAAATCCATCACCGGGGAGCTGTTTTTT. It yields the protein CARWRLKSITGELFF.